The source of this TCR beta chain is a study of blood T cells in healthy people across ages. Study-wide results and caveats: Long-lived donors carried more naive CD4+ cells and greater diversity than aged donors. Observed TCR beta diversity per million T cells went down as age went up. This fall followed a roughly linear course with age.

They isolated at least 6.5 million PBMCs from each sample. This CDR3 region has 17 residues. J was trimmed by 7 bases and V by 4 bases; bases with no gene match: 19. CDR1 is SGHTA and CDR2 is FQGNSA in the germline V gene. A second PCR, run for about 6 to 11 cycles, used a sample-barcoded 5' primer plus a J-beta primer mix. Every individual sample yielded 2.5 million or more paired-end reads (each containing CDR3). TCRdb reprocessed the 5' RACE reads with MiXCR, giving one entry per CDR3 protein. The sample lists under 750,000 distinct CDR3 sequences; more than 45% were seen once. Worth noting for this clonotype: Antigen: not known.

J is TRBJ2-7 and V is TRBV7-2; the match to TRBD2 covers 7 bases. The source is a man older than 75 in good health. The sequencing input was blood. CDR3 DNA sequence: TGTGCCAGCAGCTCCCCCTTCGGAGGGAGGGCCAACAATGAGCAGTACTTC. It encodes CASSSPFGGRANNEQYF.